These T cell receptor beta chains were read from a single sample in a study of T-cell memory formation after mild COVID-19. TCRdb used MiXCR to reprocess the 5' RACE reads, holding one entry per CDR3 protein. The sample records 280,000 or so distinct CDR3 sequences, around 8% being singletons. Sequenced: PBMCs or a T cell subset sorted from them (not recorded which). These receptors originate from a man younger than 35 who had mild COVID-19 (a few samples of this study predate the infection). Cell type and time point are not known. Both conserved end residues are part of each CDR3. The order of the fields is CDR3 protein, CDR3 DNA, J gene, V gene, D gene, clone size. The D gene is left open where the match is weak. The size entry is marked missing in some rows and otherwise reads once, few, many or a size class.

cdr3_aa: CASSFPSGGGQYF
cdr3_nt: TGCGCCAGCAGCTTTCCTAGCGGGGGGGGCCAGTATTTT
j_call: TRBJ2-3
v_call: TRBV5-1
d_call: TRBD2
clone_size: .

cdr3_aa: CASSLPNQETQYF
cdr3_nt: TGTGCCAGCAGCTTACCTAACCAAGAGACCCAGTACTTC
j_call: TRBJ2-5
v_call: TRBV7-2
d_call: .
clone_size: .

cdr3_aa: CASSLLGDPAFF
cdr3_nt: TGTGCCAGCAGCTTGTTGGGGGACCCGGCGTTCTTC
j_call: TRBJ2-1
v_call: TRBV7-9
d_call: .
clone_size: .

cdr3_aa: CASSMGIRGYQPQHF
cdr3_nt: TGTGCCAGTAGTATGGGCATCAGGGGTTATCAGCCCCAGCATTTT
j_call: TRBJ1-5
v_call: TRBV19
d_call: .
clone_size: many

cdr3_aa: CASSPRLGNNEQFF
cdr3_nt: TGTGCCAGCAGCCCTAGGCTCGGTAACAATGAGCAGTTCTTC
j_call: TRBJ2-1
v_call: TRBV14
d_call: .
clone_size: .

cdr3_aa: CASSIRVNTEAFF
cdr3_nt: TGTGCCAGTAGTATAAGGGTGAACACTGAAGCTTTCTTT
j_call: TRBJ1-1
v_call: TRBV19
d_call: .
clone_size: few

cdr3_aa: CASSDSLADTQYF
cdr3_nt: TGTGCCAGCAGTGATTCGTTGGCAGATACGCAGTATTTT
j_call: TRBJ2-3
v_call: TRBV12-3/TRBV12-4
d_call: .
clone_size: few

cdr3_aa: CASSMGVNTGELFF
cdr3_nt: TGTGCCAGCAGTATGGGGGTGAACACCGGGGAGCTGTTTTTT
j_call: TRBJ2-2
v_call: TRBV5-5
d_call: .
clone_size: many

cdr3_aa: CSAGAGTEVQETQYF
cdr3_nt: TGCAGTGCTGGCGCCGGGACAGAGGTCCAAGAGACCCAGTACTTC
j_call: TRBJ2-5
v_call: TRBV20-1
d_call: TRBD1
clone_size: few

cdr3_aa: CAIRYDRGRHVGYTF
cdr3_nt: TGTGCCATCAGATACGACAGGGGGCGCCACGTTGGCTACACCTTC
j_call: TRBJ1-2
v_call: TRBV10-3
d_call: TRBD1
clone_size: .

cdr3_aa: CSAPDPQGTEQFF
cdr3_nt: TGCAGTGCCCCCGACCCGCAGGGAACTGAGCAGTTCTTC
j_call: TRBJ2-1
v_call: TRBV20-1
d_call: .
clone_size: .

cdr3_aa: CASSLPGNQPQHF
cdr3_nt: TGTGCCAGCAGTTTACCGGGGAATCAGCCCCAGCATTTT
j_call: TRBJ1-5
v_call: TRBV12-3/TRBV12-4
d_call: .
clone_size: .

cdr3_aa: CSARSPEGASYNEQFF
cdr3_nt: TGCAGTGCTAGAAGCCCCGAGGGAGCGTCCTACAATGAGCAGTTCTTC
j_call: TRBJ2-1
v_call: TRBV20-1
d_call: .
clone_size: many

cdr3_aa: CVTGTRQPQHF
cdr3_nt: TGTGTGACAGGGACCCGTCAGCCCCAGCATTTT
j_call: TRBJ1-5
v_call: TRBV19
d_call: TRBD1
clone_size: few

cdr3_aa: CASSLGGISYEQYF
cdr3_nt: TGTGCCAGCAGTTTGGGGGGCATCTCCTACGAGCAGTACTTC
j_call: TRBJ2-7
v_call: TRBV12-3/TRBV12-4
d_call: .
clone_size: many

cdr3_aa: CASASTGAVGNTIYF
cdr3_nt: TGTGCCAGCGCCTCGACAGGGGCGGTCGGAAACACCATATATTTT
j_call: TRBJ1-3
v_call: TRBV7-2
d_call: TRBD1
clone_size: many

cdr3_aa: CASSQTGEGANVLTF
cdr3_nt: TGTGCCAGCAGTCAGACAGGGGAGGGGGCCAACGTCCTGACTTTC
j_call: TRBJ2-6
v_call: TRBV6-5
d_call: TRBD1
clone_size: .

cdr3_aa: CASSPGTRRDEQFF
cdr3_nt: TGTGCCAGCAGTCCCGGGACCAGGAGGGATGAGCAGTTCTTC
j_call: TRBJ2-1
v_call: TRBV28
d_call: .
clone_size: few

cdr3_aa: CASTPGIGYEQYF
cdr3_nt: TGTGCCAGCACCCCGGGCATAGGGTACGAGCAGTACTTC
j_call: TRBJ2-7
v_call: TRBV7-2
d_call: .
clone_size: .

cdr3_aa: CASREAGKLNEQFF
cdr3_nt: TGCGCCAGCAGAGAGGCAGGGAAGTTGAATGAGCAGTTCTTC
j_call: TRBJ2-1
v_call: TRBV5-1
d_call: .
clone_size: many

cdr3_aa: CASSPQGSLETQYF
cdr3_nt: TGCGCCAGCAGTCCTCAGGGTTCTCTAGAGACCCAGTACTTC
j_call: TRBJ2-5
v_call: TRBV5-1
d_call: .
clone_size: many

cdr3_aa: CASSRVVDTQYF
cdr3_nt: TGTGCCAGCAGCCGGGTAGTAGATACGCAGTATTTT
j_call: TRBJ2-3
v_call: TRBV7-9
d_call: .
clone_size: .

cdr3_aa: CASSHPSYEQYF
cdr3_nt: TGTGCCAGCAGTCATCCCTCCTACGAGCAGTACTTC
j_call: TRBJ2-7
v_call: TRBV12-3/TRBV12-4
d_call: .
clone_size: many

cdr3_aa: CASSIVERLNTEAFF
cdr3_nt: TGTGCCAGTAGTATCGTCGAGCGTTTGAACACTGAAGCTTTCTTT
j_call: TRBJ1-1
v_call: TRBV19
d_call: .
clone_size: .

cdr3_aa: CASSQAGPYEQYF
cdr3_nt: TGTGCCAGCAGCCAGGCCGGGCCCTACGAGCAGTACTTC
j_call: TRBJ2-7
v_call: TRBV7-9
d_call: .
clone_size: few

cdr3_aa: CASREGSGRNRYTF
cdr3_nt: TGTGCCAGCAGGGAGGGGAGTGGAAGGAATCGCTACACCTTC
j_call: TRBJ1-2
v_call: TRBV27
d_call: .
clone_size: .

cdr3_aa: CASSLARLTEAFF
cdr3_nt: TGTGCCAGCAGCTTAGCCAGGCTCACTGAAGCTTTCTTT
j_call: TRBJ1-1
v_call: TRBV7-2
d_call: .
clone_size: .

cdr3_aa: CASSSSRNEQFF
cdr3_nt: TGCGCCAGCAGCTCCAGCCGGAATGAGCAGTTCTTC
j_call: TRBJ2-1
v_call: TRBV5-1
d_call: .
clone_size: many

cdr3_aa: CASSIPPGTGRCNEQFF
cdr3_nt: TGTGCCAGCAGTATCCCCCCCGGGACAGGGCGCTGCAATGAGCAGTTCTTC
j_call: TRBJ2-1
v_call: TRBV6-5
d_call: TRBD1
clone_size: .

cdr3_aa: CASSSSGQGAIEAFF
cdr3_nt: TGTGCCAGCAGTTCCTCGGGACAGGGGGCCATTGAAGCTTTCTTT
j_call: TRBJ1-1
v_call: TRBV12-3/TRBV12-4
d_call: TRBD1
clone_size: few

cdr3_aa: CASSDNVRGHSPYEQYF
cdr3_nt: TGTGCCAGCAGCGACAACGTCCGGGGGCACTCTCCCTACGAGCAGTACTTC
j_call: TRBJ2-7
v_call: TRBV9
d_call: .
clone_size: .

cdr3_aa: CASSLLEIGGGYTF
cdr3_nt: TGTGCCAGCAGCTTACTGGAAATCGGGGGAGGCTACACCTTC
j_call: TRBJ1-2
v_call: TRBV7-9
d_call: .
clone_size: .

cdr3_aa: CSVRAISGNTIYF
cdr3_nt: TGCAGCGTCAGGGCGATCTCTGGAAACACCATATATTTT
j_call: TRBJ1-3
v_call: TRBV29-1
d_call: .
clone_size: many

cdr3_aa: CASSGSGGARYQPQHF
cdr3_nt: TGTGCCAGCAGTGGGTCCGGGGGGGCGAGGTATCAGCCCCAGCATTTT
j_call: TRBJ1-5
v_call: TRBV6-1
d_call: .
clone_size: .

cdr3_aa: CASSDGTANTGELFF
cdr3_nt: TGCGCCAGCAGTGATGGGACAGCCAACACCGGGGAGCTGTTTTTT
j_call: TRBJ2-2
v_call: TRBV10-2
d_call: TRBD1
clone_size: .

cdr3_aa: CASRPRRRSPSTDTQYF
cdr3_nt: TGTGCCAGCAGACCAAGGCGGCGGTCACCTAGCACAGATACGCAGTATTTT
j_call: TRBJ2-3
v_call: TRBV12-3/TRBV12-4
d_call: .
clone_size: many

cdr3_aa: CSAKTRDKRPTNEKLFF
cdr3_nt: TGCAGTGCTAAGACCCGGGACAAGAGACCAACTAATGAAAAACTGTTTTTT
j_call: TRBJ1-4
v_call: TRBV20-1
d_call: .
clone_size: few

cdr3_aa: CASRGGSHTGELFF
cdr3_nt: TGTGCCAGCAGGGGGGGATCCCACACCGGGGAGCTGTTTTTT
j_call: TRBJ2-2
v_call: TRBV27
d_call: .
clone_size: few

cdr3_aa: CASDRLAGRRGRRDTQYF
cdr3_nt: TGTGCCAGCGACAGACTAGCGGGGCGGCGAGGACGTCGAGATACGCAGTATTTT
j_call: TRBJ2-3
v_call: TRBV6-5
d_call: TRBD2
clone_size: .

cdr3_aa: CSARKGTGGDEQFF
cdr3_nt: TGCAGTGCTAGAAAGGGGACAGGGGGTGATGAGCAGTTCTTC
j_call: TRBJ2-1
v_call: TRBV20-1
d_call: TRBD1
clone_size: few

cdr3_aa: CASSEVGEVTQYF
cdr3_nt: TGTGCCAGCAGTGAAGTGGGGGAGGTGACCCAGTACTTC
j_call: TRBJ2-5
v_call: TRBV2
d_call: .
clone_size: .

cdr3_aa: CASSQDFSEINIQYF
cdr3_nt: TGCGCCAGCAGCCAAGATTTTTCAGAGATAAACATTCAGTACTTC
j_call: TRBJ2-4
v_call: TRBV4-3
d_call: .
clone_size: few

cdr3_aa: CASSLRRVPDTQYF
cdr3_nt: TGCGCCAGCAGCCTTAGAAGGGTCCCAGATACGCAGTATTTT
j_call: TRBJ2-3
v_call: TRBV5-1
d_call: .
clone_size: many

cdr3_aa: CASSPLGGLHEQFF
cdr3_nt: TGTGCCAGCAGCCCCCTGGGGGGGCTCCATGAGCAGTTCTTC
j_call: TRBJ2-1
v_call: TRBV5-4
d_call: .
clone_size: many

cdr3_aa: CASSYSGISTDTQYF
cdr3_nt: TGTGCCAGCAGTTACTCCGGGATTAGCACAGATACGCAGTATTTT
j_call: TRBJ2-3
v_call: TRBV6-2/TRBV6-3
d_call: .
clone_size: .

cdr3_aa: CASSLVPPTDTQYF
cdr3_nt: TGCGCCAGCAGCTTGGTGCCGCCGACAGATACGCAGTATTTT
j_call: TRBJ2-3
v_call: TRBV5-1
d_call: .
clone_size: .

cdr3_aa: CASSSQGGEQYF
cdr3_nt: TGTGCCAGCAGCTCACAGGGAGGCGAGCAGTACTTC
j_call: TRBJ2-7
v_call: TRBV7-2
d_call: .
clone_size: many

cdr3_aa: CASSFSPGTGVLLYGYTF
cdr3_nt: TGTGCCAGCAGCTTTAGTCCCGGGACAGGCGTCCTCCTATATGGCTACACCTTC
j_call: TRBJ1-2
v_call: TRBV7-6
d_call: TRBD1
clone_size: few